This T cell receptor beta chain was retrieved from a study of blood T cell repertoires in COVID-19. The CDR3 is 20 residues long. Living in about two dozen US areas, the participants were between roughly 18 and 90 years of age. Clones were sequenced by immunoSEQ multiplex PCR, and TCRdb holds only the in-frame ones, with some missing. Of around 260,000 clones in the sample, 70% to 90% were seen once. Specimen: PBMCs or T cells enriched from blood (not recorded which). The chain links TRBV21-1 to TRBJ1-6. TRBV21-1 is termed a pseudogene. This TCR came from a woman aged 30 to 39 who had recovered from COVID-19. CDR3 residues: CASSNVERDSLSSYNSPLHF. CDR3 coding DNA: TGTGCCAGCAGCAACGTGGAGCGGGACTCACTTAGCTCCTATAATTCACCCCTCCACTTT.